Listed here is a single T cell receptor (beta chain). This sample stems from a study of blood T cell repertoires in COVID-19. Germline V gene sequence: CDR1 SNHLY, CDR2 FYNNEI. The V gene end was trimmed by 6 bases and the J gene end by 6 bases; junction bases not matched to a gene: 9. The CDR3 consists of 14 residues. As originally analysed: Amplification of reference gene primers was used by the study to estimate nucleated cell counts. Only in-frame clones appear in the TCRdb table, and some are missing; sequencing was by immunoSEQ multiplex PCR. V, J and clone size reflect that table, while D and trimming were determined from the DNA. Found here are fewer than 250,000 clones, 83% of them singletons; the top ten hold roughly 5.5%.

The TCR sequence derives from a human donor in a cohort sampled during active COVID-19. Sequences were obtained from peripheral blood. The chain couples TRBV2 to TRBJ2-7; 9 bases agree with TRBD1. CDR3: CASRRPGQGAEQYF. The CDR3 DNA reads as TGTGCCAGCAGGCGTCCGGGACAGGGTGCCGAGCAGTACTTC.